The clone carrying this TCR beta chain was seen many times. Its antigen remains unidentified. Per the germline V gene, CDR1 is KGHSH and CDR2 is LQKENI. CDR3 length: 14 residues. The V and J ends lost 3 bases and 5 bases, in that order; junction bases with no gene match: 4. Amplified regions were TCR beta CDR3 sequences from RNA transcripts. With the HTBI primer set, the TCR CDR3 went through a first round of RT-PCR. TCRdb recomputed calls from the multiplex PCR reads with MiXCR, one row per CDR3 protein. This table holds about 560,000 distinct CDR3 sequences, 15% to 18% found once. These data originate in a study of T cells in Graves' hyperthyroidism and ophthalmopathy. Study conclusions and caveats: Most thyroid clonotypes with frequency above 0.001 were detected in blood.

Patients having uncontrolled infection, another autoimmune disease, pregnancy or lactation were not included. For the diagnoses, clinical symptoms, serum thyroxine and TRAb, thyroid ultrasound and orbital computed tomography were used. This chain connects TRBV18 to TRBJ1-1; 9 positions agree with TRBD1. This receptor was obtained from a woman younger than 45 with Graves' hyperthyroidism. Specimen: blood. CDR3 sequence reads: CASSPGQGRTEAFF. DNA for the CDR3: TGTGCCAGCTCACCGGGACAGGGAAGGACTGAAGCTTTCTTT.